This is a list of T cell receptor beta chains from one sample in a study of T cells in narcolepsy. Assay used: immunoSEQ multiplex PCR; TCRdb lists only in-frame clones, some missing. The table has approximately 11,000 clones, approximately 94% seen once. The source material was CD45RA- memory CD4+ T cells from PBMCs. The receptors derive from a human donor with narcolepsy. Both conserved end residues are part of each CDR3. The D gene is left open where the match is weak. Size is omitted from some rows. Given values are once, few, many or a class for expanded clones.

CDR3 DNA: TGTGCCAGCAGCTTGGAATTCGGGATAGGGGAAGAGACCCAGTACTTC
CDR3 protein: CASSLEFGIGEETQYF
clone size: NA
J gene: TRBJ2-5
D gene: NA
V gene: TRBV5-8

CDR3 DNA: TGCGCCAGCAGCTTCTCGGCAGGGGACTACAATGAGCAGTTCTTC
CDR3 protein: CASSFSAGDYNEQFF
clone size: NA
J gene: TRBJ2-1
D gene: NA
V gene: TRBV5-1

CDR3 DNA: TGTGCCAGCAGTTTAGGACAGAGTGCAACTAATGAAAAACTGTTTTTT
CDR3 protein: CASSLGQSATNEKLFF
clone size: once
J gene: TRBJ1-4
D gene: NA
V gene: TRBV6-5

CDR3 DNA: TGTGCCAGCAGTCCCGGCGGTTATGGCTACACCTTC
CDR3 protein: CASSPGGYGYTF
clone size: once
J gene: TRBJ1-2
D gene: NA
V gene: TRBV6-5

CDR3 DNA: TGTGCCACCAGCAGTACTTACAGGGGTTCGGATACGCAGTATTTT
CDR3 protein: CATSSTYRGSDTQYF
clone size: NA
J gene: TRBJ2-3
D gene: TRBD1
V gene: TRBV15

CDR3 DNA: TGTGCCTGTGGGCGGAGGAGCACAGATACGCAGTATTTT
CDR3 protein: CACGRRSTDTQYF
clone size: NA
J gene: TRBJ2-3
D gene: NA
V gene: TRBV11-3

CDR3 DNA: TGCGCCAGCAGCCTAAAGGGGGCGGGCACAGATACGCAGTATTTT
CDR3 protein: CASSLKGAGTDTQYF
clone size: NA
J gene: TRBJ2-3
D gene: TRBD1
V gene: TRBV5-1

CDR3 DNA: TGTGCCAGCAGCCCTCCCGGCGGGGGGGCCTTCAATGAGCAGTTCTTC
CDR3 protein: CASSPPGGGAFNEQFF
clone size: NA
J gene: TRBJ2-1
D gene: TRBD2
V gene: TRBV7-3

CDR3 DNA: TGTGCCAGCAGTTCCCCCCTCCGTAGGAAACAAGAGACCCAGTACTTC
CDR3 protein: CASSSPLRRKQETQYF
clone size: NA
J gene: TRBJ2-5
D gene: NA
V gene: TRBV28

CDR3 DNA: TGTGCCTGGAGTGGGGGGGGCCGCACAGATACGCAGTATTTT
CDR3 protein: CAWSGGGRTDTQYF
clone size: NA
J gene: TRBJ2-3
D gene: NA
V gene: TRBV30

CDR3 DNA: TGTGCCAGCCGAGAGGCCCTACAGGGCGGGGGGACCCAGTACTTC
CDR3 protein: CASREALQGGGTQYF
clone size: NA
J gene: TRBJ2-5
D gene: NA
V gene: TRBV6-1

CDR3 DNA: TGTGCCAGCAGCGTAGACCTCGGATCCTACGAGCAGTACTTC
CDR3 protein: CASSVDLGSYEQYF
clone size: NA
J gene: TRBJ2-7
D gene: NA
V gene: TRBV9

CDR3 DNA: TGTGCCAGCTCACCACCGGGGTCTCCCGAGCAGTACTTC
CDR3 protein: CASSPPGSPEQYF
clone size: NA
J gene: TRBJ2-7
D gene: NA
V gene: TRBV18

CDR3 DNA: TGTGCCAGCAGCTTATGGGGTGGCTACGAGCAGTACTTC
CDR3 protein: CASSLWGGYEQYF
clone size: NA
J gene: TRBJ2-7
D gene: NA
V gene: TRBV7-9

CDR3 DNA: TGTGCCAGCAGCCCTTTGGGCCCCGGAAACACCATATATTTT
CDR3 protein: CASSPLGPGNTIYF
clone size: NA
J gene: TRBJ1-3
D gene: NA
V gene: TRBV5-6

CDR3 DNA: TGTGCCAGCAGCTTTGACGTAGGGACACTCGAGCAGTACTTC
CDR3 protein: CASSFDVGTLEQYF
clone size: NA
J gene: TRBJ2-7
D gene: NA
V gene: TRBV5-8

CDR3 DNA: TGCGCCAGCAGCCCAGCGGTCCTGCGTGAGACCCAGTACTTC
CDR3 protein: CASSPAVLRETQYF
clone size: NA
J gene: TRBJ2-5
D gene: NA
V gene: TRBV5-1

CDR3 DNA: TGTGCCAGCAGCAAGGCGCCCCTTCCCGGACAGGAGAACACTGAAGCTTTCTTT
CDR3 protein: CASSKAPLPGQENTEAFF
clone size: NA
J gene: TRBJ1-1
D gene: NA
V gene: TRBV21-1

CDR3 DNA: TGTGCCAGCAGCGAGAGGATCTCTGGAAACACCATATATTTT
CDR3 protein: CASSERISGNTIYF
clone size: NA
J gene: TRBJ1-3
D gene: NA
V gene: TRBV5-8

CDR3 DNA: TGTGCCAGCAGTATACAGGGGGCTCCCCTAGTGCGGTACTTC
CDR3 protein: CASSIQGAPLVRYF
clone size: once
J gene: TRBJ2-7
D gene: TRBD1
V gene: TRBV27

CDR3 DNA: TGTGCCAGCAGCCAAGCGTCCCGGGGCGTCCAGTACTTC
CDR3 protein: CASSQASRGVQYF
clone size: NA
J gene: TRBJ2-7
D gene: NA
V gene: TRBV14

CDR3 DNA: TGTGCCAGCAGCTTAGCCGGGACAAGCCGTCAAGAGACCCAGTACTTC
CDR3 protein: CASSLAGTSRQETQYF
clone size: NA
J gene: TRBJ2-5
D gene: NA
V gene: TRBV7-2

CDR3 DNA: TGTGCCAGCTGGAGGGGGCAGTATAATGAAAAACTGTTTTTT
CDR3 protein: CASWRGQYNEKLFF
clone size: NA
J gene: TRBJ1-4
D gene: TRBD1
V gene: TRBV19

CDR3 DNA: TGTGCCAGCAGCTTGTCAGGGTACGAGCAGTACTTC
CDR3 protein: CASSLSGYEQYF
clone size: NA
J gene: TRBJ2-7
D gene: NA
V gene: TRBV5-6

CDR3 DNA: TGTGCCAGCAGCCGAAATCCCCCGGCGGGACACCAAGAGACCCAGTACTTC
CDR3 protein: CASSRNPPAGHQETQYF
clone size: NA
J gene: TRBJ2-5
D gene: NA
V gene: TRBV7-9

CDR3 DNA: TGTGCCAGCAGCGCCAGCGGGTGGAACACCGGGGAGCTGTTTTTT
CDR3 protein: CASSASGWNTGELFF
clone size: once
J gene: TRBJ2-2
D gene: NA
V gene: TRBV4-2

CDR3 DNA: TGTGCCAGTAGTATTCGGGGGAGAGAGACCCAGTACTTC
CDR3 protein: CASSIRGRETQYF
clone size: NA
J gene: TRBJ2-5
D gene: NA
V gene: TRBV19

CDR3 DNA: TGTGCCAGCAGCTTGGCGGGGACAGCCAACTCTCTCTACGAGCAGTACTTC
CDR3 protein: CASSLAGTANSLYEQYF
clone size: NA
J gene: TRBJ2-7
D gene: TRBD1
V gene: TRBV5-5

CDR3 DNA: TGTGCCAGCAGCTTAGCATCGGTGGTCGCAGGGACCTACGAGCAGTACTTC
CDR3 protein: CASSLASVVAGTYEQYF
clone size: NA
J gene: TRBJ2-7
D gene: NA
V gene: TRBV7-8

CDR3 DNA: TGTGCCTGGAGTAGGGGCGCAGGAAACACCATATATTTT
CDR3 protein: CAWSRGAGNTIYF
clone size: NA
J gene: TRBJ1-3
D gene: NA
V gene: TRBV30

CDR3 DNA: TGTGCCAGCTCACCACTTTTTGGCAGGGCTGGAAACACCATATATTTT
CDR3 protein: CASSPLFGRAGNTIYF
clone size: NA
J gene: TRBJ1-3
D gene: NA
V gene: TRBV18

CDR3 DNA: TGTGCCAGCAGCCAACGAGTTGGAAACACCATATATTTT
CDR3 protein: CASSQRVGNTIYF
clone size: NA
J gene: TRBJ1-3
D gene: NA
V gene: TRBV4-2

CDR3 DNA: TGTGCCAGCAGCTTCCCCGACAGGAGGGCTGAAGCTTTCTTT
CDR3 protein: CASSFPDRRAEAFF
clone size: NA
J gene: TRBJ1-1
D gene: NA
V gene: TRBV5-4

CDR3 DNA: TGTGCCAGTAGGACGACAGGGAGAGACACTGAAGCTTTCTTT
CDR3 protein: CASRTTGRDTEAFF
clone size: few
J gene: TRBJ1-1
D gene: TRBD1
V gene: TRBV19

CDR3 DNA: TGTGCCAGCAGCTTAAGGGGGGCTAGCACAGATACGCAGTATTTT
CDR3 protein: CASSLRGASTDTQYF
clone size: NA
J gene: TRBJ2-3
D gene: NA
V gene: TRBV11-2

CDR3 DNA: TGTGCCAGCTCACCAGGGACGTCGGAGACCCAGTACTTC
CDR3 protein: CASSPGTSETQYF
clone size: NA
J gene: TRBJ2-5
D gene: NA
V gene: TRBV18

CDR3 DNA: TGCGCCAGCAGTCAATCCCCCGGGACCCATCAGCCCCAGCATTTT
CDR3 protein: CASSQSPGTHQPQHF
clone size: NA
J gene: TRBJ1-5
D gene: NA
V gene: TRBV23-1

CDR3 DNA: TGTGCCAGCAGCTGGACCGGGGGTTACGAGCAGTACTTC
CDR3 protein: CASSWTGGYEQYF
clone size: NA
J gene: TRBJ2-7
D gene: NA
V gene: TRBV6-5

CDR3 DNA: TGTGCCACCAGCAGAGTTGGGGGAATTACCGCTGGCTACACCTTC
CDR3 protein: CATSRVGGITAGYTF
clone size: NA
J gene: TRBJ1-2
D gene: NA
V gene: TRBV15

CDR3 DNA: TGTGCCAGCAGCGCGTCTAGCGGGGGGGCCGGGACCCAGTACTTC
CDR3 protein: CASSASSGGAGTQYF
clone size: once
J gene: TRBJ2-5
D gene: TRBD2
V gene: TRBV11-1

CDR3 DNA: TGTGCCAGCAGGGGGGTGGATGAAAAACTGTTTTTT
CDR3 protein: CASRGVDEKLFF
clone size: NA
J gene: TRBJ1-4
D gene: NA
V gene: TRBV27

CDR3 DNA: TGTGCCAGCAGCTTAGGGGGCCGGGAGGGGGGTGAGCAGTTCTTC
CDR3 protein: CASSLGGREGGEQFF
clone size: NA
J gene: TRBJ2-1
D gene: TRBD2
V gene: TRBV7-7

CDR3 DNA: TGTGCCAGCACCAGGGGGCGGGGGATTACAGATACGCAGTATTTT
CDR3 protein: CASTRGRGITDTQYF
clone size: NA
J gene: TRBJ2-3
D gene: NA
V gene: TRBV2

CDR3 DNA: TGTGCCAGCCAGAGGAACACTGAAGCTTTCTTT
CDR3 protein: CASQRNTEAFF
clone size: NA
J gene: TRBJ1-1
D gene: NA
V gene: TRBV25-1

CDR3 DNA: TGCGCCAGCATAGGTGACCCGGGACTTAGAAACAATGAGCAGTTCTTC
CDR3 protein: CASIGDPGLRNNEQFF
clone size: NA
J gene: TRBJ2-1
D gene: NA
V gene: TRBV5-1

CDR3 DNA: TGCGCCAGCAGCTCGCGGCTAGCGGGAGTCCCCACAGATACGCAGTATTTT
CDR3 protein: CASSSRLAGVPTDTQYF
clone size: NA
J gene: TRBJ2-3
D gene: TRBD2
V gene: TRBV5-1

CDR3 DNA: TGTGCCAGCAGCTTACCCCCCGGACACGAGCAGTACTTC
CDR3 protein: CASSLPPGHEQYF
clone size: NA
J gene: TRBJ2-7
D gene: NA
V gene: TRBV7-6

CDR3 DNA: TGTGCCAGCAGCTCCCTGCTGACAGGGCCCTACGAGCAGTACTTC
CDR3 protein: CASSSLLTGPYEQYF
clone size: NA
J gene: TRBJ2-7
D gene: TRBD1
V gene: TRBV11-2

CDR3 DNA: TGTGCCAGCAGCCGCGGGGGGTCCTACAATGAGCAGTTCTTC
CDR3 protein: CASSRGGSYNEQFF
clone size: NA
J gene: TRBJ2-1
D gene: TRBD2
V gene: TRBV14

CDR3 DNA: TGTGCCAGCAGCTTAAGGACTAGCGGGAACTACGAGCAGTACTTC
CDR3 protein: CASSLRTSGNYEQYF
clone size: NA
J gene: TRBJ2-7
D gene: TRBD2
V gene: TRBV5-4